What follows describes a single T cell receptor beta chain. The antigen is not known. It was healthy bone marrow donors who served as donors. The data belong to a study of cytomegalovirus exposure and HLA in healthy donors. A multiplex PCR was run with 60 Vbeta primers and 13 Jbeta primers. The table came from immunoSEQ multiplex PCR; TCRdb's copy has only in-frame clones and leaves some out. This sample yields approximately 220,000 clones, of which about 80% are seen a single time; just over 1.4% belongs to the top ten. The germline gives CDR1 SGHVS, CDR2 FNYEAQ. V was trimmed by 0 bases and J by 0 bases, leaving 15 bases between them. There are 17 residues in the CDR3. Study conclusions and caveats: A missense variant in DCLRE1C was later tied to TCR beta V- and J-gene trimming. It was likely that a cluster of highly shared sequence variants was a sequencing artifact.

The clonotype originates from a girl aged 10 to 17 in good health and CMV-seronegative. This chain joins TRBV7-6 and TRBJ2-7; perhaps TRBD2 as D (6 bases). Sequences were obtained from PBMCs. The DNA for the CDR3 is TGTGCCAGCAGCTTAGCGGGAGGCGGTGAGAGCTCCTACGAGCAGTACTTC. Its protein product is CASSLAGGGESSYEQYF.